This T cell receptor beta chain derives from a study of T cells in Graves' hyperthyroidism and ophthalmopathy. Disease lasting under 3 months, a NOSPECS grade of at least 4, and a Clinical Activity Score of at least 3 were features of the ophthalmopathy patients. The authors obtained PBMCs from roughly 10 ml of fresh peripheral blood. The V end was cut by 1 base, the J end by 3 bases, with 16 bases between. Per germline, CDR1 MNHNS and CDR2 SASEGT. The CDR3 runs to 17 residues. Researchers amplified the TCR beta CDR3 regions from RNA transcripts. A set of HTBI primers served as the primers for a first-round RT-PCR of the TCR CDR3. TCRdb re-called the multiplex PCR reads through MiXCR, storing one row per CDR3 protein. The data show approximately 400,000 distinct CDR3 sequences, 14% seen once. This clonotype was observed a handful of times. Its antigen is currently unknown. Study outcomes and limitations: From stable hyperthyroidism, ophthalmopathy was separated by a 13 V-J model.

Sequencing was performed on blood. The clonotype comes from a woman in her thirties with Graves' ophthalmopathy. The rearrangement uses TRBV6-1 and TRBJ1-5; D gene unclear. The CDR3 reads CASSEGPIWEYNQPQHF. The CDR3 region has the DNA TGTGCCAGCAGTGAAGGGCCAATCTGGGAATACAATCAGCCCCAGCATTTT.